This T cell receptor (beta chain) was captured in a study of blood T cell repertoires in COVID-19. Study-wide background: Italy, Spain and the United States were the sources of the convalescent and acute COVID-19 samples. PBMCs, B-cell-depleted T cells, or T cells were the source of the cDNA or gDNA that made up the material.

Recovered participants had two consecutive negative NP/OP PCR tests, healthcare professional clearance, or symptom resolution. Libraries were prepared by immunoSEQ multiplex PCR; TCRdb keeps only in-frame clonotypes and omits some of them. The sample consists of about 270,000 clones, over 75% of them appearing once. The sample was PBMCs or T cells enriched from blood (not recorded which). The sequence derives from a woman in her thirties who had recovered from COVID-19.

CDR3 in amino acids: CASSQGGTGWYGYTF. Here the CDR3 DNA reads TGTGCCAGCAGCCAAGGAGGAACAGGGTGGTATGGCTACACCTTC. The J gene is TRBJ1-2, the V gene TRBV3-1 (or the pseudogene TRBV3-2); the D gene is possibly TRBD1 (6 bases). Between the trimmed V and J ends, which lost 1 base and 5 bases, there was a span of 14 bases. Germline V gene lookup returns CDR1 LGHDT and CDR2 YNNKEL (reference sequence). This CDR3 comprises 15 residues.